The table lists the clone carrying this T cell receptor beta chain with a count of one. Its antigen is unidentified. The study recruited healthy Caucasian donors from Russia who were aged about 6 to 90. This specimen comes from a study of blood T cells in healthy people across ages. Study-wide findings and caveats: Age brought a roughly linear fall in TCR beta diversity measured per million T cells. The long-lived group displayed more naive CD4+ cells, plus higher diversity, than the aged donors did.

Primers used in a second PCR of roughly 7 to 12 cycles were a sample-barcoded 5' primer and a J-beta primer mix. Each CDR3 protein is one row after TCRdb ran MiXCR on the 5' RACE reads. Among hundreds of thousands of distinct CDR3 sequences listed, roughly 32% were seen once. There are 16 residues in the CDR3. The sequencing input was blood. The gene calls are TRBV12-3 or TRBV12-4 and TRBJ2-7, with D perhaps being TRBD1 or TRBD2 (6 bases each). The DNA end is more similar to TRBJ2-5, so the J call may be wrong. The clonotype comes from an elderly woman in good health. The CDR3 nucleotides are TGTGCCAGCAGTTTGAGAATAGGAGGGGGTCAGGAGACCCAGTACTTC. Protein sequence: CASSLRIGGGQETQYF.